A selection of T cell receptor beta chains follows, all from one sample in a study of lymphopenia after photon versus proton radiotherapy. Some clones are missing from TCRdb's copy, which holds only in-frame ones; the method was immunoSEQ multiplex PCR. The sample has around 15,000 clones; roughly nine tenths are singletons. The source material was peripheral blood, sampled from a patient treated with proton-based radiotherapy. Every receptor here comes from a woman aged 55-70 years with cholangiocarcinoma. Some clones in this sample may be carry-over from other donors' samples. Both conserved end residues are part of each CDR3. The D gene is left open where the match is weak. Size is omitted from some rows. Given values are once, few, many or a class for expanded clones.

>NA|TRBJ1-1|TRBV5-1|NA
TGCGCCAGCAGTTTACGGTGGGGGCCTAACACTGAAGCTTTCTTT
CASSLRWGPNTEAFF
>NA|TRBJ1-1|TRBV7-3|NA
TGTGCCAGCAGCCCCAACTCGGTGAACACTGAAGCTTTCTTT
CASSPNSVNTEAFF
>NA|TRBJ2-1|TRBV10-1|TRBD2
TGCGCCAGCAGTGGCGGGGGCAATGAGCAGTTCTTC
CASSGGGNEQFF
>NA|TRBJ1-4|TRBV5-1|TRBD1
TGCGCCAGCAGCTACCGGACAGGCAATGAAAAACTGTTTTTT
CASSYRTGNEKLFF
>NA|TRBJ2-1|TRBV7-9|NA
TGTGCCAGCAGCCGAGAGTACAATGAGCAGTTCTTC
CASSREYNEQFF
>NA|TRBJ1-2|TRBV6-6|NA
TGTGCCAGCAGTTTAAGCGGGTATCCATATGGCTACACCTTC
CASSLSGYPYGYTF
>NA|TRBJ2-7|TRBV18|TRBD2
TGTGCCAGCTCACCACCGACCCGCGGGAGGGCGAATTACGAGCAGTACTTC
CASSPPTRGRANYEQYF
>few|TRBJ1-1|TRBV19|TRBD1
TGTGCCAGTAGTACCTCGGACAGGGGGAACACTGAAGCTTTCTTT
CASSTSDRGNTEAFF
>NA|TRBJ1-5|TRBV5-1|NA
TGCGCCAGCAGTTCAGTGGGAGGGTCCAATCAGCCCCAGCATTTT
CASSSVGGSNQPQHF
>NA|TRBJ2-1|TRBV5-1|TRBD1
TGCGCCAGCGGGGACAGACCAGACAATGAGCAGTTCTTC
CASGDRPDNEQFF
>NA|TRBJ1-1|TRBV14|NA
TGTGCCAGCAGCCGTTACAGCGAGATGAACACTGAAGCTTTCTTT
CASSRYSEMNTEAFF
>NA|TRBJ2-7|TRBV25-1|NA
TGTGCCAGCAGTATAGACGACAGGCTGGGTGGCGAGCAGTACTTC
CASSIDDRLGGEQYF
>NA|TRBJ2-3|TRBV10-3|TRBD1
TGTGCCCTCCGGGCAGGGGGAAGCACAGATACGCAGTATTTT
CALRAGGSTDTQYF